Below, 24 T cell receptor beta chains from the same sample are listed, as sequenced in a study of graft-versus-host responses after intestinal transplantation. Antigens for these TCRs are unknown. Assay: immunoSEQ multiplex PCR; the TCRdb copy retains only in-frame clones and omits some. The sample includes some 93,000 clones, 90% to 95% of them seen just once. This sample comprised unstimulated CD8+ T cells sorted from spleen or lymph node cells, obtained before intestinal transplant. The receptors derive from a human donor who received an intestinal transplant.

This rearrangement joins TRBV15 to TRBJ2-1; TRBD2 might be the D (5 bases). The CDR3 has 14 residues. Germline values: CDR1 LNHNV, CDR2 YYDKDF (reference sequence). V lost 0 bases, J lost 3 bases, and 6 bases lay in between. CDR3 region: CATSREDFYNEQFF. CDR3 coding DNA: TGTGCCACCAGCAGAGAGGACTTCTACAATGAGCAGTTCTTC.

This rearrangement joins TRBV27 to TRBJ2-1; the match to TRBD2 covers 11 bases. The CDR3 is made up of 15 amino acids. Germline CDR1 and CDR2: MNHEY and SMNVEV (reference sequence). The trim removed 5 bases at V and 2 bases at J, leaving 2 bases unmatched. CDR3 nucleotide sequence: TGTGCCAGCAGTCCGGGACTAGCGGCCTACAATGAGCAGTTCTTC. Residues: CASSPGLAAYNEQFF.

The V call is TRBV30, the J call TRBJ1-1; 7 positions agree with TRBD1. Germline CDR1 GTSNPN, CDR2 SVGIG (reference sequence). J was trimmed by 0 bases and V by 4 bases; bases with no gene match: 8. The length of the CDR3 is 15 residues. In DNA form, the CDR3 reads TGTGCCTGGAACGAGGGGGCGGAGTTGAACACTGAAGCTTTCTTT. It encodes CAWNEGAELNTEAFF.

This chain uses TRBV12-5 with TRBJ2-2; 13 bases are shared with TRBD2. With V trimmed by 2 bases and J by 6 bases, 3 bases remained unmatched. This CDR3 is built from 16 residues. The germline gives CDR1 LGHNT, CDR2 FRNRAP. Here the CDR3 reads CASGLSTSGRSGELFF. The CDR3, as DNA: TGTGCTAGTGGTTTGTCGACTAGCGGGAGGTCCGGGGAGCTGTTTTTT.

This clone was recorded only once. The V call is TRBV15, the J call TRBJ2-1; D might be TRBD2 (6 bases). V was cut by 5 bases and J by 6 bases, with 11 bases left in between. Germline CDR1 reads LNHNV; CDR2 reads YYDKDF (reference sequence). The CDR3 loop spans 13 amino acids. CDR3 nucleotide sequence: TGTGCCACCAGCTCCCGGGACTCCAATGAGCAGTTCTTC. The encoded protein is CATSSRDSNEQFF.

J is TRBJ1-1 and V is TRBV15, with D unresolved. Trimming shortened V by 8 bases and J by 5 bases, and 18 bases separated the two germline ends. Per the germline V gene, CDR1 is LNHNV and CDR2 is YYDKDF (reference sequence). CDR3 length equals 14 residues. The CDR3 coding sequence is TGTGCCACCTCAGGCTCGCGGGTGGGGACTGAAGCTTTCTTT. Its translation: CATSGSRVGTEAFF.

The DNA for the CDR3 is TGTGCCTGGAGTGAGGCAGGGGGCTACGAGCAGTACTTC. This gives the protein CAWSEAGGYEQYF. The chain recombines TRBV30 with TRBJ2-7, with 7 nucleotides matching TRBD1. Germline CDR1 reads GTSNPN; CDR2 reads SVGIG (reference sequence). V shed 1 base, J shed 3 bases, and the junction held 3 bases outside the gene matches. This CDR3 has 13 residues.

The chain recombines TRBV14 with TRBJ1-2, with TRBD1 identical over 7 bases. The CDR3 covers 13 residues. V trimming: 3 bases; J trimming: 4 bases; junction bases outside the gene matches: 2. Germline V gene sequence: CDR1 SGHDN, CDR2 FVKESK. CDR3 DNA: TGTGCCAGCAGCCACGGGACAGTCTATGGCTACACCTTC. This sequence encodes CASSHGTVYGYTF.

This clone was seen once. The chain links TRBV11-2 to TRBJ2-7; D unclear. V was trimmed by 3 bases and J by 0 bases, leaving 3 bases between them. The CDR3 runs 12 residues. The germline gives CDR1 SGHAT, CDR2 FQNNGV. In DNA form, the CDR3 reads TGTGCCAGCAGCTTCCGCTCCTACGAGCAGTACTTC. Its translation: CASSFRSYEQYF.

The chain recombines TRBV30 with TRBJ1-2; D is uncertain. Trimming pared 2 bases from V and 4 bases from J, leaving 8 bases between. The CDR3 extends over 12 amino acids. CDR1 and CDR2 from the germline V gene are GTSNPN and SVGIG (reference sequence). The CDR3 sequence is CAWSYGGYGYTF. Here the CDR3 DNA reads TGTGCCTGGAGTTATGGAGGCTATGGCTACACCTTC.

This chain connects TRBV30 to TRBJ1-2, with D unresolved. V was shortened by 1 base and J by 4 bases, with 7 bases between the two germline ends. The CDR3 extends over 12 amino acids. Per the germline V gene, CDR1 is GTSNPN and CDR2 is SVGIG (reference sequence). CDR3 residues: CAWSETAYGYTF. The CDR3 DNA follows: TGTGCCTGGAGTGAAACAGCCTATGGCTACACCTTC. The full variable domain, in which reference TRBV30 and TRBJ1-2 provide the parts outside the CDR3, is SQTIHQWPATLVQPVGSPLSLECTVEGTSNPNLYWYRQAAGRGLQLLFYSVGIGQISSEVPQNLSASRPQDRQFILSSKKLLLSDSGFYLCAWSETAYGYTFGSGTRLTVV.

The CDR3 region has the DNA TGTGCCAGCAGCTACAGGATGAGTTACGAGCAGTACTTC. Its translation: CASSYRMSYEQYF. The chain recombines TRBV11-2 with TRBJ2-7, with a tentative D call TRBD1 (5 bases). From germline, CDR1 is SGHAT and CDR2 FQNNGV. The CDR3 consists of 13 residues. V was cut by 4 bases and J by 4 bases, with 11 bases left in between.

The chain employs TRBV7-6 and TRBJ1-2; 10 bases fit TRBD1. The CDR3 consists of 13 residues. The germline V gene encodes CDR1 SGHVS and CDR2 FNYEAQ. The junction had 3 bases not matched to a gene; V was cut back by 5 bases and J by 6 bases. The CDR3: CASSPGQGDGYTF. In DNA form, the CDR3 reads TGTGCCAGCAGCCCAGGACAGGGGGATGGCTACACCTTC.

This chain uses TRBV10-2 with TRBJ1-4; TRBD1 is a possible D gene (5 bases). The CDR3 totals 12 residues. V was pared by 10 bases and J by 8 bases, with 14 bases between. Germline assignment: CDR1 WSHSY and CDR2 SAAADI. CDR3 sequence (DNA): TGCGCCACTCAGGGCGGGGCCGAAAAACTGTTTTTT. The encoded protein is CATQGGAEKLFF.

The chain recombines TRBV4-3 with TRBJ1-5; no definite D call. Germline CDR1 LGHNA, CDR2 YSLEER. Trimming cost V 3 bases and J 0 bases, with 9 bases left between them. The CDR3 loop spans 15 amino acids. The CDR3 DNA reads TGCGCCAGCAGCCAGGGGAGGGATAGCAATCAGCCCCAGCATTTT. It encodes CASSQGRDSNQPQHF.

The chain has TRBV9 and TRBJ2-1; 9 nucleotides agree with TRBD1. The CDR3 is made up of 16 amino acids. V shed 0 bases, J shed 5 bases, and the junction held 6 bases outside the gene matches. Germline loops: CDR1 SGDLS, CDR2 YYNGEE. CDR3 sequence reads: CASSVAWDRDNNEQFF. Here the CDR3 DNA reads TGTGCCAGCAGCGTAGCTTGGGACAGGGACAACAATGAGCAGTTCTTC. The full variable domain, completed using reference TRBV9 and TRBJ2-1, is DSGVTQTPKHLITATGQRVTLRCSPRSGDLSVYWYQQSLDQGLQFLIQYYNGEERAKGNILERFSAQQFPDLHSELNLSSLELGDSALYFCASSVAWDRDNNEQFFGPGTRLTVL.

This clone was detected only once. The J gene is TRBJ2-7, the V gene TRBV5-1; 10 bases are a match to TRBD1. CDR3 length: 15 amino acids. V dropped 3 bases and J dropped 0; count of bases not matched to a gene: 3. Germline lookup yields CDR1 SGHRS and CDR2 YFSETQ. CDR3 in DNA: TGCGCCAGCAGCTGGGGACAGGGGACCTCCTACGAGCAGTACTTC. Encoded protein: CASSWGQGTSYEQYF.

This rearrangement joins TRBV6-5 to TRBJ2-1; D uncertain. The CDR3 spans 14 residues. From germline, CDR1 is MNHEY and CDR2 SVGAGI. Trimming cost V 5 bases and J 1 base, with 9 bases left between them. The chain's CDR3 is CASSGHWSYNEQFF. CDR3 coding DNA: TGTGCCAGCAGTGGTCACTGGTCCTACAATGAGCAGTTCTTC.

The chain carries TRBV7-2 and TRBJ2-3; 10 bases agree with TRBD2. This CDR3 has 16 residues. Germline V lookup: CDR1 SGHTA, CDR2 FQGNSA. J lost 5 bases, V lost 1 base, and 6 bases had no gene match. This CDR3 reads CASSLGSGRGGDTQYF. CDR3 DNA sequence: TGTGCCAGCAGCTTAGGCAGCGGGAGGGGAGGAGATACGCAGTATTTT.

CDR3 amino acids: CASSFQMNTEAFF. Here the CDR3 DNA reads TGTGCCAGCAGCTTCCAAATGAACACTGAAGCTTTCTTT. V is TRBV5-8 and J is TRBJ1-1; D unclear. The germline V and J ends were trimmed by 2 bases and 0 bases, with 5 bases remaining between them. The CDR3 contains 13 residues. Germline V CDR1 and CDR2: SGHTS, YDEGEE.

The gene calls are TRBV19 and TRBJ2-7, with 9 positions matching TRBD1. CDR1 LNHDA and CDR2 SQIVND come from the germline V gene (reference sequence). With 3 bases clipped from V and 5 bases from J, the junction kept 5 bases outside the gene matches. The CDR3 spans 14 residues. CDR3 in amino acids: CASSIRTGDHEQYF. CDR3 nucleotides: TGTGCCAGTAGTATCCGGACAGGGGACCACGAGCAGTACTTC.

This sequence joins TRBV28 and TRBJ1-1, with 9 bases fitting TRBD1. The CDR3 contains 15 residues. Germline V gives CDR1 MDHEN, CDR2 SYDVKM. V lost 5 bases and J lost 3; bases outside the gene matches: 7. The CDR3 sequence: CASSHLTGGDTEAFF. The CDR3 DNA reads TGTGCCAGCAGTCACCTGACAGGGGGGGACACTGAAGCTTTCTTT.

CDR3 region: CASRPTGPSSNQPQHF. CDR3 DNA sequence: TGTGCCAGCAGGCCTACAGGGCCCTCTAGCAATCAGCCCCAGCATTTT. The chain has TRBV28 and TRBJ1-5, with D possibly TRBD1 on 6 matching bases. Trimming stripped 6 bases from V and 0 bases from J, with 15 bases between. The germline V gene encodes CDR1 MDHEN and CDR2 SYDVKM. CDR3 length: 16 amino acids.

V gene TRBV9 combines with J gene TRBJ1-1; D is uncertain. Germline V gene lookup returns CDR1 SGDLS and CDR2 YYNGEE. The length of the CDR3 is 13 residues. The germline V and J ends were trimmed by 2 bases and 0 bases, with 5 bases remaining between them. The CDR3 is CASSVSMNTEAFF. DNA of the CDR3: TGTGCCAGCAGCGTCTCTATGAACACTGAAGCTTTCTTT.